Described below is a single T cell receptor (beta chain) sequence and its context. Antigen specificity is unknown. Losses at the gene ends were 6 bases for V and 6 bases for J; bases not matched to a gene: 4. The CDR3 loop spans 14 amino acids. CDR1 is SNHLY and CDR2 is FYNNEI in the germline V gene. The data were obtained in a study of OX40 agonist ivuxolimab in advanced cancers. Background on the study: At 65% to 85% male, the cohort had a mean age of roughly 60 years, ranging from about 23 to 79. Eligibility admitted prior anti-PD-1, anti-PD-L1 or anti-CTLA-4 therapy; 40% had some. Study-level results: CD4+ and CD8+ T cells in blood underwent clonal expansion by week 6 at 0.1 to 3.0 mg/kg.

Profiling relied on immunoSEQ multiplex PCR, and the TCRdb table lists in-frame clones only, not all of them. The sample yields roughly 41,000 clones, 89% seen once. The clonotype comes from an adult with an advanced solid tumor such as melanoma, head and neck, liver or kidney cancer. Sequenced material: CD4+ or CD8+ T cells sorted from blood, taken in a trial of the OX40 agonist ivuxolimab. The chain recombines TRBV2 with TRBJ1-5; 11 bases line up with TRBD1. CDR3 sequence (DNA): TGTGCCAGCAGGTTGGACAGGGGGCTTCAGCCCCAGCATTTT. It yields the protein CASRLDRGLQPQHF.